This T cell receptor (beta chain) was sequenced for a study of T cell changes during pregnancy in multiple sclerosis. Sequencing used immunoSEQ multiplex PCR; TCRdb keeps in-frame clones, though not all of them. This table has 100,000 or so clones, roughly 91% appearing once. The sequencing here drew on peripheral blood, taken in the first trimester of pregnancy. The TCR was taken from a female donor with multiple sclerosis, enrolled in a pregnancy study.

CDR3 amino acids: CASRQGTAVGNTIYF. CDR3 DNA: TGCGCCAGCAGGCAGGGGACGGCCGTCGGAAACACCATATATTTT. The J gene is TRBJ1-3, the V gene TRBV5-1, with D perhaps TRBD1 (6 bases). There are 15 residues in the CDR3. Germline V gives CDR1 SGHRS, CDR2 YFSETQ. The V end lost 5 bases, the J end lost 4 bases, and 16 bases lay between the germline ends.